The rows below give T cell receptor beta chains drawn from one sample of a study of blood T cell repertoires in COVID-19. Sequencing used immunoSEQ multiplex PCR; TCRdb keeps in-frame clones, though not all of them. The repertoire holds some 150,000 clones, with roughly 87% as singletons. Sample: PBMCs or T cells enriched from blood (not recorded which). These receptors were collected from a human donor with acute COVID-19. The donor label of this sample is uncertain. The CDR3 runs from the conserved cysteine through the conserved F or W. The D gene is left open where the match is weak. The listing skips clone size in some rows; elsewhere it reads once, few, many or a size class.

CDR3nt	CDR3aa	abundance	v_gene	d_gene	j_gene
TGTGCCAGCAGCATTCCGGGTCTGAACACTGAAGCTTTCTTT	CASSIPGLNTEAFF	-	TRBV6-5	-	TRBJ1-1
TGTGCCAGCAGCAGGGACAGGCAGCCCCAGCATTTT	CASSRDRQPQHF	few	TRBV12-3/TRBV12-4	TRBD1	TRBJ1-5
TGTGCCAGCAGCCGTAGCGGAGCGAACACCGGGGAGCTGTTTTTT	CASSRSGANTGELFF	-	TRBV7-3	-	TRBJ2-2
TGTGCCAGTAGTATAAGTAGCGGGGGGCCGCTAGATGAGCAGTTCTTC	CASSISSGGPLDEQFF	-	TRBV19	TRBD2	TRBJ2-1
TGCGCCAGCAGCTTTGCTGGGCCAACGGATACGCAGTATTTT	CASSFAGPTDTQYF	-	TRBV5-1	-	TRBJ2-3
TGTGCCAGCAGCTTTGGGAGGGGTCCACAAGAGACCCAGTACTTC	CASSFGRGPQETQYF	-	TRBV7-9	TRBD2	TRBJ2-5
TGCGCCAGCAGCTTTTCGGGGACAGGCGATAATTCACCCCTCCACTTT	CASSFSGTGDNSPLHF	-	TRBV5-1	TRBD1	TRBJ1-6
TGTGCCTGGAGTACAGGGCAGGGAAATCAGCCCCAGCATTTT	CAWSTGQGNQPQHF	-	TRBV30	-	TRBJ1-5
TGCGCCAGCAGCTTGGCTCAAACTAGCGGGGGGGCCAATGAGCAGTTCTTC	CASSLAQTSGGANEQFF	-	TRBV5-1	TRBD2	TRBJ2-1
TGTGCCAGCAGTGCCCCCCTGGGGAGCTCCTACAATGAGCAGTTCTTC	CASSAPLGSSYNEQFF	-	TRBV2	-	TRBJ2-1
TGTGCCAGCAGCTTAGTTCGCGGGGGGGCCGAAGCAGATACGCAGTATTTT	CASSLVRGGAEADTQYF	-	TRBV7-9	TRBD2	TRBJ2-3
TGTGCCAGCAGCCAGGGACAGGGCAGACCCTACGAGCAGTACTTC	CASSQGQGRPYEQYF	-	TRBV5-4	TRBD1	TRBJ2-7
TGTGCCAGCACCTTAGAAGGGGGAGGGGGCACTGAAGCTTTCTTT	CASTLEGGGGTEAFF	-	TRBV6-6	-	TRBJ1-1
TGTGCCAGCAGCTTAGCAGGGTTAGAGACCCAGTACTTC	CASSLAGLETQYF	once	TRBV7-3	-	TRBJ2-5
TGTGCCAGCAGCGCGGCAACTAGCGGGGGGGCAGATACGCAGTATTTT	CASSAATSGGADTQYF	-	TRBV7-3	TRBD2	TRBJ2-3
TGCGCCAGCAGCCGGGAGGATCTCTCGAACTATGGCTACACCTTC	CASSREDLSNYGYTF	-	TRBV4-1	-	TRBJ1-2
TGTGCCACCCTTTGGGACAGTTATGGCTACACCTTC	CATLWDSYGYTF	-	TRBV6-5	TRBD1	TRBJ1-2
TGTGCCAGCAGTTTAACAATGACTGGAAACACCATATATTTT	CASSLTMTGNTIYF	-	TRBV28	-	TRBJ1-3
TGTGCCAGTAAAACTAGCGGGGGCCGGGAGACCCAGTACTTC	CASKTSGGRETQYF	-	TRBV19	TRBD2	TRBJ2-5
TGTGCCAGCAGTCTAAAGGAGACCCAGTACTTC	CASSLKETQYF	-	TRBV12-3/TRBV12-4	-	TRBJ2-5
TGTGCCAGCAGTTCAGACAGGACAGGGTGGGGATATGGCTACACCTTC	CASSSDRTGWGYGYTF	-	TRBV2	TRBD1	TRBJ1-2
TGCGCCAGCAGTCTTCAGGGGGACACTGAAGCTTTCTTT	CASSLQGDTEAFF	-	TRBV5-1	TRBD1	TRBJ1-1
TGTGCCAGCAGCTCGGGACTAGCGGCAGATACGCAGTATTTT	CASSSGLAADTQYF	-	TRBV7-3	TRBD2	TRBJ2-3
TGTGCCAGCAGCTCGTACAGGGGCCCTTTGGATGGCTACACCTTC	CASSSYRGPLDGYTF	-	TRBV7-6	TRBD1	TRBJ1-2
TGTGCTAGTGGTTTGGTACCAGGATACTACGAGCAGTACTTC	CASGLVPGYYEQYF	-	TRBV12-5	-	TRBJ2-7
TGTGCCAGCAGCCAAGTGGCCGGGACCGGGGAGCTGTTTTTT	CASSQVAGTGELFF	-	TRBV14	-	TRBJ2-2
TGCACCAGCAGACAACTAACGGGGGGGCCTGAGCTGCAGTTCTTC	CTSRQLTGGPELQFF	once	TRBV1	-	TRBJ2-1
TGCGCCAGCAGCTTGGCGGGCTCCTATAATTCACCCCTCCACTTT	CASSLAGSYNSPLHF	few	TRBV5-1	-	TRBJ1-6
TGCGCCAGCAGCTTGGCGGGACTTCAACCGGATTCACCCCTCCACTTT	CASSLAGLQPDSPLHF	-	TRBV5-1	-	TRBJ1-6
TGTGCCAGCAGTTTATCGCAGGGCTTCTATGGCTACACCTTC	CASSLSQGFYGYTF	-	TRBV28	-	TRBJ1-2
TGTGCCTGGAGTGTCAATATACCCGGCAGCGGTAATCAGCCCCAGCATTTT	CAWSVNIPGSGNQPQHF	-	TRBV30	-	TRBJ1-5